This T cell receptor (beta chain) was documented in a study of T cell responses to AZD1222 COVID-19 vaccine. The V and J ends lost 5 bases and 6 bases, in that order; junction bases with no gene match: 7. CDR1 and CDR2 (germline): SGHAT, FQNNGV. This CDR3 spans 13 amino acids. Clones were read by immunoSEQ multiplex PCR, and TCRdb kept only the in-frame ones, dropping some. The repertoire has approximately 110,000 clones, more than 90% of them found once; the top ten carry roughly 2%. The source of this sequence is an adult in good health. V usage is TRBV11-2 and J usage is TRBJ2-7; 7 nucleotides match TRBD2. The sample was peripheral blood, taken on day 0 of AZD1222 vaccination. CDR3 nucleotides: TGTGCCAGCAGCCGGACTAGTGAGGGCGAGCAGTACTTC. It yields the protein CASSRTSEGEQYF.